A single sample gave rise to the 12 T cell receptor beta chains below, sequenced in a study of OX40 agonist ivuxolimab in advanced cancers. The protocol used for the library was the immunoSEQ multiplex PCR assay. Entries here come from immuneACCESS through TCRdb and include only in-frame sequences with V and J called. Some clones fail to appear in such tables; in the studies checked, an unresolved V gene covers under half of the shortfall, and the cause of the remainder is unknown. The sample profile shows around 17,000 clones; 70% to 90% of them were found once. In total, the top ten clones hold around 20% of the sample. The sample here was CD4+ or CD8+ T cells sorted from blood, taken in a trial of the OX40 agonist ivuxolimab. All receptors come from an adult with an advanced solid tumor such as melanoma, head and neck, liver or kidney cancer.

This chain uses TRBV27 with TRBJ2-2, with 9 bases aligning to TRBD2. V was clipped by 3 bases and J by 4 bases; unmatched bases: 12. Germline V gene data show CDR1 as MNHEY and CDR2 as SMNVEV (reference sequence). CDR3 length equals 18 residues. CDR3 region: CASSLKASGAFGTGELFF. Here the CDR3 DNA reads TGTGCCAGCAGTTTGAAGGCTAGCGGGGCCTTTGGCACCGGGGAGCTGTTTTTT.

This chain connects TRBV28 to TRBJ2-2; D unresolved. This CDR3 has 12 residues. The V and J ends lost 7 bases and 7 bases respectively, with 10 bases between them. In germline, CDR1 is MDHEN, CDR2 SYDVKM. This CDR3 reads CASIGWIGELFF. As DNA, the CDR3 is TGTGCCAGCATCGGTTGGATCGGGGAGCTGTTTTTT.

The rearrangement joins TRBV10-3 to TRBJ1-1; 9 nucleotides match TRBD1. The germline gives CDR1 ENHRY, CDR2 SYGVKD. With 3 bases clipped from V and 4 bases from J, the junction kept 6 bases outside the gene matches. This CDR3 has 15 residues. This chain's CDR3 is CAISDAGTGITEAFF. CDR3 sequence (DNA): TGTGCCATCAGTGATGCCGGGACAGGGATCACTGAAGCTTTCTTT.

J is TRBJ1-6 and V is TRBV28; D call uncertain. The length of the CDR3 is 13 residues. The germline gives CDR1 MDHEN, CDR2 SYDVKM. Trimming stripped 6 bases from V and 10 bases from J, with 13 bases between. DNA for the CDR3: TGTGCCAGCAGCGGGCCCTCCGGATCACCCCTCCACTTT. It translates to CASSGPSGSPLHF.

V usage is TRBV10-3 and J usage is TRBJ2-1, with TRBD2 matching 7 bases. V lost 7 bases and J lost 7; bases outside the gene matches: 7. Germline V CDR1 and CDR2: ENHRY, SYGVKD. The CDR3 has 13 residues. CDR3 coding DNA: TGTGCCATCATGGCTAGCGGAGTTAATGAGCAGTTCTTC. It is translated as CAIMASGVNEQFF.

The CDR3 DNA reads as TGTGCCACCGGACAGGGGGCGAACACTGAAGCTTTCTTT. Residues: CATGQGANTEAFF. This chain joins TRBV2 and TRBJ1-1; 11 bases line up with TRBD1. Germline CDR1 SNHLY, CDR2 FYNNEI. CDR3 size: 13 residues. J lost 1 base, V lost 10 bases, and 2 bases had no gene match.

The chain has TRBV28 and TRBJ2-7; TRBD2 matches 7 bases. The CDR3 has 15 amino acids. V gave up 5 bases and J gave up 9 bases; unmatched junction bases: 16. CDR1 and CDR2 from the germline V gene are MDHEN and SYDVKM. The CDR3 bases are TGTGCCAGCAGTCCCCTTCTCGGGGGGATCCACGGGCAGTACTTC. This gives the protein CASSPLLGGIHGQYF.

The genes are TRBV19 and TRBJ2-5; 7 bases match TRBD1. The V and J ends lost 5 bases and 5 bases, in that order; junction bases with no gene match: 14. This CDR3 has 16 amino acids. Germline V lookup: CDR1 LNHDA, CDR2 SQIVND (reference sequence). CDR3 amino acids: CASSHQAGGGLETQYF. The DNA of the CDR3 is TGTGCCAGTAGTCATCAAGCAGGGGGTGGGTTGGAGACCCAGTACTTC.

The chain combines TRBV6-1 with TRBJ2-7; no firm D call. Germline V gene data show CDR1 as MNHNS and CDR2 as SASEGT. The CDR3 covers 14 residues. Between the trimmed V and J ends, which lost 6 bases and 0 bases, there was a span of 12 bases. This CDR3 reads CASSPTPISYEQYF. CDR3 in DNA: TGTGCCAGCAGCCCCACCCCAATCTCCTACGAGCAGTACTTC.

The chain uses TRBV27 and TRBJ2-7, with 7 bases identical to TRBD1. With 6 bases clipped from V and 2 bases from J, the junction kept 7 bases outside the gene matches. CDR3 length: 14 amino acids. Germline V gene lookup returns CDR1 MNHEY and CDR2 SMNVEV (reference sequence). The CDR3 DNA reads TGTGCCAGCAGGCTGGGACAGTCAACCTACGAGCAGTACTTC. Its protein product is CASRLGQSTYEQYF.

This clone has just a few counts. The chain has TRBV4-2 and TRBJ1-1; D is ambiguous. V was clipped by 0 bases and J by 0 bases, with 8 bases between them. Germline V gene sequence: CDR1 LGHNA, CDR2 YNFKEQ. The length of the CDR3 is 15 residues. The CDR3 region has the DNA TGTGCCAGCAGCCAAGAACCCACCATGAACACTGAAGCTTTCTTT. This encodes CASSQEPTMNTEAFF.

For the CDR3, the DNA is TGCGCCAGCAGCCAAGATATGGACTCCTACGAGCAGTACTTC. This gives the protein CASSQDMDSYEQYF. The rearrangement uses TRBV4-3 and TRBJ2-7; the D is unclear. Looked up from germline, CDR1 is LGHNA and CDR2 is YSLEER. CDR3 length: 14 amino acids. Between the trimmed V and J ends, which lost 0 bases and 0 bases, there was a span of 6 bases.